The 32 T cell receptor beta chains listed next were all sequenced from one sample in a study of HIV-infected patients and healthy controls. cDNA was made from about 480 ng RNA using alpha and beta constant primers. Alpha and beta chain libraries were made separately by chain-specific third strand synthesis with multiplexing indices. From the 5' RACE reads, TCRdb called clonotypes with MiXCR, one entry per CDR3 protein. Of almost 25,000 distinct CDR3 sequences in the sample, under 9% were seen once. All unsorted peripheral T cells were captured because whole blood was used without fractionation. Sequences were obtained from blood. The receptors shown here come from an adult in good health.

V usage is TRBV20-1 and J usage is TRBJ1-1; D is perhaps TRBD1 (5 bases). The CDR3 is 15 amino acids. V lost 0 bases and J 2 bases, leaving 13 bases between the germline ends. Germline V lookup: CDR1 DFQATT, CDR2 SNEGSKA (reference sequence). For the CDR3, the DNA is TGCAGTGCTAGAGATTACAGGAGTTCTAACACTGAAGCTTTCTTT. Its protein product is CSARDYRSSNTEAFF.

This chain connects TRBV5-1 to TRBJ2-3; either TRBD1 or TRBD2 may supply D (6 bases each). This CDR3 is built from 17 residues. V was cut by 3 bases and J by 1 base, with 18 bases left in between. CDR1 SGHRS and CDR2 YFSETQ come from the germline V gene. CDR3 protein: CASSSVETGARTDTQYF. CDR3 bases: TGCGCCAGCAGCTCCGTCGAGACGGGGGCCCGCACAGATACGCAGTATTTT.

In its sample, this clonotype was seen many times. The J gene is TRBJ2-2, the V gene TRBV7-2; D is ambiguous. From germline, CDR1 is SGHTA and CDR2 FQGNSA. This CDR3 contains 12 residues. V was trimmed by 7 bases and J by 3 bases, leaving 6 bases between them. For the CDR3, the DNA is TGTGCCAGCACTGGGGACACCGGGGAGCTGTTTTTT. It translates to CASTGDTGELFF.

This clonotype was counted at least ten times. V gene TRBV25-1 combines with J gene TRBJ1-4; a weak D match, TRBD1 (5 bases). The CDR3 has 13 residues. Trimming took 6 bases from V and 5 from J, leaving 10 bases between them. Germline loops: CDR1 MGHDK, CDR2 SYGVNS. DNA for the CDR3: TGTGCCAGCAGGTGGGGGATGAATGAAAAACTGTTTTTT. It encodes CASRWGMNEKLFF.

This clonotype showed up just a few times. The rearrangement joins TRBV7-9 to TRBJ2-1; 9 positions agree with TRBD2. This CDR3 comprises 16 residues. Germline CDR1 reads SEHNR; CDR2 reads FQNEAQ (reference sequence). V shed 4 bases and J 1 base; nucleotides not matched to a gene: 5. CDR3 in DNA: TGTGCCAGCAGCTCCGCCAGCGGGGGGTCCTACAATGAGCAGTTCTTC. It is translated as CASSSASGGSYNEQFF.

This clonotype was seen repeatedly, ten times or more. The chain joins TRBV7-9 to TRBJ2-1; 7 bases line up with TRBD2. The CDR3 extends over 13 amino acids. Germline V CDR1 and CDR2: SEHNR, FQNEAQ (reference sequence). V shed 7 bases and J 12 bases; nucleotides not matched to a gene: 12. Here the CDR3 DNA reads TGTGCCAGCAATTATCGGTCGGGAGGTCTGCAGTTCTTC. It encodes CASNYRSGGLQFF. The entire variable domain, with the rest obtained from reference TRBV7-9 and TRBJ2-1, is as follows: DTGVSQNPRHKITKRGQNVTFRCDPISEHNRLYWYRQTLGQGPEFLTYFQNEAQLEKSRLLSDRFSAERPKGSFSTLEIQRTEQGDSAMYLCASNYRSGGLQFFGPGTRLTVL.

This CDR3 reads CASRRWGHQETQYF. The CDR3 DNA reads TGTGCCAGCAGGCGATGGGGGCACCAAGAGACCCAGTACTTC. The chain has TRBV12-3 or TRBV12-4 and TRBJ2-5, with D perhaps matching TRBD1 (6 bases). The CDR3 is made up of 14 amino acids. V lost 6 bases and J lost 0, with 11 bases in between.

This clonotype was counted many times. The CDR3 does not close with the conserved phenylalanine or tryptophan, likely indicating a read error. It is unclear where the CDR3 begins or ends on the DNA, so no DNA is shown, and the CDR3 is as TCRdb lists it. CDR3 sequence: CSASSSAVSFV. The V and J genes are TRBV20-1 and TRBJ1-2. CDR1 and CDR2 (germline): DFQATT, SNEGSKA (reference sequence). The CDR3 length equals 11 residues, ends included.

This clonotype was counted many times. The chain has TRBV7-2 and TRBJ2-1; 8 positions agree with TRBD2. CDR1 is SGHTA, CDR2 FQGNSA, per germline. CDR3 length equals 15 residues. After removal of 5 bases from V and 2 bases from J, the junction contained 5 bases not matched to a gene. The CDR3 DNA sequence: TGTGCCAGCAGCAGAACTAGCGGACCCTACAATGAGCAGTTCTTC. It encodes CASSRTSGPYNEQFF.

This clonotype is labeled as medium-sized. The chain carries TRBV3-1 and TRBJ2-2; no definite D call. The CDR3 sequence is 15 residues long. Germline assignment: CDR1 LGHDT and CDR2 YNNKEL (reference sequence). Between the trimmed V and J ends, which lost 0 bases and 4 bases, there was a span of 9 bases. The CDR3 loop reads CASSQDLRLTGELFF. CDR3 bases: TGTGCCAGCAGCCAAGATCTTCGGCTCACCGGGGAGCTGTTTTTT. Together with reference TRBV3-1 and TRBJ2-2, the CDR3 gives the full variable domain: DTAVSQTPKYLVTQMGNDKSIKCEQNLGHDTMYWYKQDSKKFLKIMFSYNNKELIINETVPNRFSPKSPDKAHLNLHINSLELGDSAVYFCASSQDLRLTGELFFGEGSRLTVL.

The CDR3 coding sequence is TGTGCCAGTAGTATGGAGGGGGCAAGCAATCAGCCCCAGCATTTT. Its translation: CASSMEGASNQPQHF. This chain connects TRBV19 to TRBJ1-5; TRBD1 aligns across 7 bases. The J segment lost 1 base and the V segment lost 3 bases, leaving 3 bases of the junction unmatched. The CDR3 loop spans 15 amino acids. Per germline, CDR1 LNHDA and CDR2 SQIVND (reference sequence).

This clonotype was counted ten times or more. V and J are TRBV20-1 and TRBJ2-3, with TRBD2 identical over 10 bases. CDR1 is DFQATT, CDR2 SNEGSKA, per germline (reference sequence). This CDR3 has 15 residues. Trimming removed 3 bases from V and 3 bases from J; junction bases left unmatched: 6. The CDR3 loop is CSASESSGGTDTQYF. CDR3 coding DNA: TGCAGTGCTAGTGAGTCTAGCGGGGGAACAGATACGCAGTATTTT.

This clonotype was observed a handful of times. The chain employs TRBV15 and TRBJ2-1; tentatively, D is TRBD1 (5 bases). CDR3 length equals 12 residues. The V gene's germline CDR1 is LNHNV and CDR2 YYDKDF (reference sequence). V lost 5 bases and J 6 bases, leaving 8 bases between the germline ends. This chain's CDR3 is CATSARANEQFF. The CDR3 nucleotides read TGTGCCACCAGCGCCAGGGCCAATGAGCAGTTCTTC.

This clonotype was counted ten times or more. The J gene is TRBJ2-1, the V gene TRBV28; 7 bases match TRBD1. Trimming at V came to 11 bases and at J to 5 bases, leaving 6 bases not matched to a gene. Germline V CDR1 and CDR2: MDHEN, SYDVKM. The CDR3 length is 12 residues. The CDR3 reads CAAQTGNNEQFF. Written as DNA, the CDR3 is TGTGCCGCCCAGACAGGGAACAATGAGCAGTTCTTC.

As regards this clonotype: This may be a read error: a much more frequent sequence differs by one nucleotide. This rearrangement joins TRBV20-1 to TRBJ2-7; D is possibly TRBD2 (6 bases). Looked up from germline, CDR1 is DFQATT and CDR2 is SNEGSKA (reference sequence). CDR3 length: 13 residues. CDR3 DNA: TGCGGTGCTATAGATGGACTATTGAACGAGCAGTACTTC. Translating gives CGAIDGLLNEQYF.

This clonotype showed up many times. This chain joins TRBV10-3 and TRBJ1-4; unclear D gene. V lost 0 bases to trimming and J lost 0 bases, with 11 bases between them. The CDR3 consists of 17 residues. Germline V gene lookup returns CDR1 ENHRY and CDR2 SYGVKD. Here the CDR3 reads CAISESRRDPTNEKLFF. The CDR3 nucleotides are TGTGCCATCAGTGAGTCGAGAAGGGATCCAACTAATGAAAAACTGTTTTTT.

This clonotype was found a few times. The genes are TRBV5-1 and TRBJ2-3; TRBD2 is a possible D gene (5 bases). This CDR3 is built from 13 residues. CDR1 is SGHRS and CDR2 is YFSETQ in the germline V gene. V lost 5 bases, J lost 1 base, and 8 bases lay in between. As DNA, the CDR3 is TGCGCCAGCAGGAGGGTGGGCACAGATACGCAGTATTTT. It encodes CASRRVGTDTQYF.

The V and J genes are TRBV19 and TRBJ2-6; unclear D gene. V was shortened by 9 bases and J by 3 bases, with 18 bases between the two germline ends. The germline V gene encodes CDR1 LNHDA and CDR2 SQIVND (reference sequence). This CDR3 has 16 amino acids. CDR3 nucleotides: TGTGCCAGCCGAAAAACTGGGTTTAGTGGGGCCAACGTCCTGACTTTC. Protein product: CASRKTGFSGANVLTF.

This clonotype rates as medium-sized (0.01 to 0.1%). This chain uses TRBV24-1 with TRBJ2-3; D call uncertain. Trimming stripped 9 bases from V and 2 bases from J, with 5 bases between. This CDR3 has 11 amino acids. The germline V gene encodes CDR1 KGHDR and CDR2 SFDVKD. The chain's CDR3 is CATGHTDTQYF. CDR3 bases: TGTGCCACCGGCCACACAGATACGCAGTATTTT.

This clonotype was recorded once. Given a much more abundant clone one base away, this may be a read error. V and J are TRBV20-1 and TRBJ2-5; TRBD2 aligns across 8 bases. The CDR3 has 15 amino acids. J lost 2 bases, V lost 6 bases, and 11 bases had no gene match. The germline gives CDR1 DFQATT, CDR2 SNEGSKA (reference sequence). As DNA, the CDR3 is TGCAGTGCCGAATGGACTGGCGGGGGGCAAGAGACCCAGTACTTC. It yields the protein CSAEWTGGGQETQYF.

About this clonotype: A read error may be the cause here, since a much bigger clone is one base away. This chain links TRBV19 with TRBJ2-3; no firm D call. Germline CDR1 reads LNHDA; CDR2 reads SQIVND (reference sequence). The CDR3 extends over 14 amino acids. The CDR3 protein is CASSPQHTTDTRYF. CDR3 bases: TGTGCCAGTAGTCCTCAGCATACCACAGATACGCGGTATTTT.

This clonotype was counted at least ten times. The V gene is TRBV20-1, the J gene TRBJ1-2, with D unresolved. The germline CDR1 and CDR2 sequences are DFQATT and SNEGSKA (reference sequence). V was pared by 6 bases and J by 0 bases, with 14 bases between. The length of the CDR3 is 14 residues. DNA of the CDR3: TGCAGTGCGAAATCAGGCGTCTCTAACTATGGCTACACCTTC. Translating it yields CSAKSGVSNYGYTF.

This clonotype was recorded at least ten times. As DNA, the CDR3 is TGTGCCAGCAGCCCCCGGGACAGCCTAAATCAGCCCCAGCATTTT. It encodes CASSPRDSLNQPQHF. The rearrangement links TRBV6-1 to TRBJ1-5; TRBD1 aligns across 7 bases. The CDR3 loop spans 15 amino acids. The V segment lost 6 bases and the J segment 4 bases; nucleotides outside the gene matches: 9. Germline CDR1 is MNHNS and CDR2 is SASEGT.

The table lists this clonotype with many counts. CDR3 in amino acids: CSARTRYTYEKLFF. CDR3 nucleotides: TGCAGTGCTAGGACCCGGTATACGTATGAAAAACTGTTTTTT. This chain uses TRBV20-1 with TRBJ1-4; D call uncertain. Trimming cost V 3 bases and J 6 bases, with 14 bases left between them. The CDR3 sequence is 14 residues long. Germline V gene sequence: CDR1 DFQATT, CDR2 SNEGSKA (reference sequence).

This clonotype has ten or more counts. The chain combines TRBV12-3 or TRBV12-4 with TRBJ1-1; the match to TRBD1 covers 9 bases. The CDR3 is made up of 12 amino acids. Trimming removed 8 bases from V and 4 bases from J; junction bases left unmatched: 2. The CDR3 reads CASGQGITEAFF. The DNA for the CDR3 is TGTGCCAGCGGACAGGGGATCACTGAAGCTTTCTTT.

This clonotype occurred many times. This rearrangement joins TRBV7-9 to TRBJ2-1, with a weak D call TRBD2 (6 bases). V lost 1 base and J lost 5, with 12 bases in between. This CDR3 is 15 amino acids long. Germline CDR1 and CDR2: SEHNR and FQNEAQ (reference sequence). The CDR3 coding sequence is TGTGCCAGCAGCTTAGTGGCCGGGGGAAACAATGAGCAGTTCTTC. It codes for CASSLVAGGNNEQFF.

This clonotype was observed at least ten times. The chain is built from TRBV14 and TRBJ2-5; TRBD2 matches 13 bases. J was trimmed by 1 base and V by 1 base; bases with no gene match: 0. There are 16 residues in the CDR3. Looked up from germline, CDR1 is SGHDN and CDR2 is FVKESK. In DNA, the CDR3 is TGTGCCAGCAGCCAAGGGACTAGCGGGGGCCAAGAGACCCAGTACTTC. Amino acids: CASSQGTSGGQETQYF.

This clonotype appeared many times. Here the CDR3 DNA reads TGTGCCACCAGTGATGGGACAGGGGTTGGCACCGGGGAGCTGTTTTTT. As protein: CATSDGTGVGTGELFF. The chain recombines TRBV24-1 with TRBJ2-2, with TRBD1 matching over 10 bases. This CDR3 is built from 16 residues. The germline gives CDR1 KGHDR, CDR2 SFDVKD. The J segment lost 4 bases and the V segment lost 3 bases, leaving 4 bases of the junction unmatched.

This clonotype was seen many times. This rearrangement joins TRBV6-5 to TRBJ2-7; TRBD1 matches at 8 bases. The CDR3 covers 16 residues. Germline V gene sequence: CDR1 MNHEY, CDR2 SVGAGI. Unmatched junction bases numbered 8, after V lost 4 bases and J lost 0 bases. As DNA, the CDR3 is TGTGCCAGCAGTTCCAATCCGGGACAGGTCTCCTACGAGCAGTACTTC. It yields the protein CASSSNPGQVSYEQYF.

Concerning this clonotype: A read error is likely, as this CDR3 ends without the conserved phenylalanine or tryptophan. No DNA is shown, since the ends of the CDR3 on it are uncertain; the CDR3 is the one TCRdb lists. The rearrangement joins TRBV12-3 or TRBV12-4 to TRBJ1-1; TRBD1 is taken as the D call from the table, unchecked against the DNA. Ends included, the CDR3 has 15 residues. The CDR3 reads CASSLNRRWNTEAGG.

In this sample, this clonotype turned up many times. The CDR3 sequence: CSVEGRGPDTQYF. In DNA, the CDR3 is TGCAGCGTTGAAGGGCGGGGACCAGATACGCAGTATTTT. The rearrangement uses TRBV29-1 and TRBJ2-3; maybe TRBD2 (6 bases). The V gene's germline CDR1 is SQVTM and CDR2 ANQGSEA. The V end lost 1 base, the J end lost 4 bases, and 9 bases lay between the germline ends. CDR3 length: 13 amino acids.

This clonotype was seen repeatedly, ten times or more. The chain carries TRBV7-2 and TRBJ2-1; 9 positions agree with TRBD1. This CDR3 contains 16 residues. Trimming removed 2 bases from V and 5 bases from J; junction bases left unmatched: 7. In germline, CDR1 is SGHTA, CDR2 FQGNSA. The CDR3 reads CASSLRTGVADNEQFF. The CDR3 DNA follows: TGTGCCAGCAGCTTAAGGACAGGGGTAGCCGACAATGAGCAGTTCTTC.